This record covers a single TCR beta chain. Antigen: not known. Relative to the germline gene, one junction end is altered; a read error may explain this. Germline V gene sequence: CDR1 MDHEN, CDR2 SYDVKM. The CDR3 sequence is 15 residues long. The sample belongs to a study of read filtering for tumor transcriptome and immune sequencing. General study findings and limits: Roughly 82% of IR-seq clonotypes had a single read, yet these held roughly 3.8% of reads.

Sampling of bone marrow took place during active disease in every patient. Molecular barcoded adaptors covering alpha/delta and beta/gamma chains were used on 400 ng RNA. MiXCR was run by TCRdb on the reads, yielding one entry per CDR3 protein. The table includes roughly 90,000 distinct CDR3 sequences, roughly a fifth detected once. The sample was a population of CD138-negative cells sorted from bone marrow. The sequence came from a donor at least 40 years old with multiple myeloma. J is TRBJ1-5 and V is TRBV28; D is perhaps TRBD1 (6 bases). The CDR3 region has the DNA TGTGCCAGCAGACTAACAGGGCTTAGCATTCAGCCCCAGCATTTT. It specifies CASRLTGLSIQPQHF.